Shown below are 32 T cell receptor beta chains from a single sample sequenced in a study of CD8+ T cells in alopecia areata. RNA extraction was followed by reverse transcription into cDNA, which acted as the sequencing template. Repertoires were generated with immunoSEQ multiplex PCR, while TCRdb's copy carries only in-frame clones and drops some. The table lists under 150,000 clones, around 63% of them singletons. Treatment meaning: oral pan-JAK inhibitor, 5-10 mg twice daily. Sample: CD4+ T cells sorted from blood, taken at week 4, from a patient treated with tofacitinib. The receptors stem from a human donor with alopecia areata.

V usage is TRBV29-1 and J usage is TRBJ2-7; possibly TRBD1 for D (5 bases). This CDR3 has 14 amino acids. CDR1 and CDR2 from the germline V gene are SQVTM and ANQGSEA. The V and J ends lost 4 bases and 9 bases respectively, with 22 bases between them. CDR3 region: CSVGHDARDTGQYF. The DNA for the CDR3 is TGCAGCGTTGGTCACGACGCCAGGGATACCGGGCAGTACTTC.

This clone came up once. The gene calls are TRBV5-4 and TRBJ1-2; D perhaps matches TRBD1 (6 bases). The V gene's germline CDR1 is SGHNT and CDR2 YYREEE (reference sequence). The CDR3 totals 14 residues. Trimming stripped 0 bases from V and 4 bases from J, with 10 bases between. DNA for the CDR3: TGTGCCAGCAGCTTGGACAGGGCATTCTATGGCTACACCTTC. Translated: CASSLDRAFYGYTF. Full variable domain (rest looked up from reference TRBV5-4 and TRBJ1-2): ETGVTQSPTHLIKTRGQQVTLRCSSQSGHNTVSWYQQALGQGPQFIFQYYREEENGRGNFPPRFSGLQFPNYSSELNVNALELDDSALYLCASSLDRAFYGYTFGSGTRLTVV.

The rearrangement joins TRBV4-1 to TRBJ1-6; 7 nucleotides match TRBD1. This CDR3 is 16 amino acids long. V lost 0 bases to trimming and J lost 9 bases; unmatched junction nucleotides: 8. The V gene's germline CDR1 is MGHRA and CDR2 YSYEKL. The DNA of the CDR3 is TGCGCCAGCAGCCAAGATGGGGCGACAGGGACTTCACCCCTCCACTTT. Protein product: CASSQDGATGTSPLHF.

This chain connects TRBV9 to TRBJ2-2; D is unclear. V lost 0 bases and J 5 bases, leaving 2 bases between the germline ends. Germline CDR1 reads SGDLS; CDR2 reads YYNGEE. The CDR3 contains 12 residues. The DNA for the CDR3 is TGTGCCAGCAGCGTAGTAACCGGGGAGCTGTTTTTT. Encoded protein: CASSVVTGELFF.

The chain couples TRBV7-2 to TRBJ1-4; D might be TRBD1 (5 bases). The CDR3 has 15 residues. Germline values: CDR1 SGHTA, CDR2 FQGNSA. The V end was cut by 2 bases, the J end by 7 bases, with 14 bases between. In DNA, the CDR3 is TGTGCCAGCAGCTTATTTGGGGGAAGTGGTGAAAAACTGTTTTTT. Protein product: CASSLFGGSGEKLFF.

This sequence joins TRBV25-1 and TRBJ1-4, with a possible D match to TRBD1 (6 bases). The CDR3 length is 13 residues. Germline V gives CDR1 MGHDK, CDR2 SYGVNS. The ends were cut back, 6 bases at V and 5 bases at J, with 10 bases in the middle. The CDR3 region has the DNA TGTGCCAGCAGAAACAGGGTGAATGAAAAACTGTTTTTT. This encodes CASRNRVNEKLFF.

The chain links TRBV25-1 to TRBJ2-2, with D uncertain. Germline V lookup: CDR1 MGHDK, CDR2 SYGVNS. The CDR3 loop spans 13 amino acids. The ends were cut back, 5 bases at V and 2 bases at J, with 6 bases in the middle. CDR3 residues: CASSTVNTGELFF. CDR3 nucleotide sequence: TGTGCCAGCAGTACAGTCAACACCGGGGAGCTGTTTTTT.

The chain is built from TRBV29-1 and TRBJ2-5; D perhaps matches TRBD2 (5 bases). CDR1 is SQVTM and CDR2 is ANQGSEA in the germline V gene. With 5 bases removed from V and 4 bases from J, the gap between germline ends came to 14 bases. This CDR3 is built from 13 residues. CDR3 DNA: TGCAGCGTTTCAGCGGCCGGGCCAGAGACCCAGTACTTC. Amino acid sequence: CSVSAAGPETQYF.

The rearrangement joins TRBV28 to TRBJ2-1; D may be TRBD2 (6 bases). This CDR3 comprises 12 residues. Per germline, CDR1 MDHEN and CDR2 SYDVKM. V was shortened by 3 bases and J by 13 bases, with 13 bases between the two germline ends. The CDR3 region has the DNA TGTGCCAGCAGTTTGACTAGTCACGGACAGTTCTTC. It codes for CASSLTSHGQFF.

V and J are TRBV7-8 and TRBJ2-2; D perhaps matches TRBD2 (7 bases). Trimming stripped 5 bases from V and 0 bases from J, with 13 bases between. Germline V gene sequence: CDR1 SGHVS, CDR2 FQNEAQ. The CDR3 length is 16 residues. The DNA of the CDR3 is TGTGCCAGCAGCCCCGTAGGGGGGGCGAACACCGGGGAGCTGTTTTTT. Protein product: CASSPVGGANTGELFF.

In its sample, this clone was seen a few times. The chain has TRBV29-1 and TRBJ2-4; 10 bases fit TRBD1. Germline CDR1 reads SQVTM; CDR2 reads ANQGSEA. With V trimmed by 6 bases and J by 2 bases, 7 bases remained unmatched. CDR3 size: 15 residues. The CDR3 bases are TGCAGCGTGGCCCGGGACAGGGGCACCAAAAACATTCAGTACTTC. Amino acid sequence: CSVARDRGTKNIQYF.

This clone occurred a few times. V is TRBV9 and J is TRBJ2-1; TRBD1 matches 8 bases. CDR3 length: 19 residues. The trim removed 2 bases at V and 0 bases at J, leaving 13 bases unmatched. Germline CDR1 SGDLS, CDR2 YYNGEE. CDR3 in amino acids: CASSVLSGGSGSSYNEQFF. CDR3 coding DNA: TGTGCCAGCAGCGTTCTTTCAGGGGGCTCAGGAAGCTCCTACAATGAGCAGTTCTTC.

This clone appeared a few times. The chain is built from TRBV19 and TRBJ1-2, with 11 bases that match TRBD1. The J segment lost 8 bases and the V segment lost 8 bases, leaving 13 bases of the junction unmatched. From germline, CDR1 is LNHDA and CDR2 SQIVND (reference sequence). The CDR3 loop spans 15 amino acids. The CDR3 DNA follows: TGTGCCAGTGAAATATGGACAGGGGGCTTCGGAGGCTACACCTTC. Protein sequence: CASEIWTGGFGGYTF.

The CDR3 protein is CASGLADHYNEQFF. CDR3 bases: TGTGCCAGCGGGCTAGCGGATCATTACAATGAGCAGTTCTTC. The J gene is TRBJ2-1, the V gene TRBV27, with 7 bases fitting TRBD2. The ends lost 8 bases at V and 4 bases at J; junction bases unmatched: 8. CDR1 and CDR2 (germline): MNHEY, SMNVEV (reference sequence). CDR3 size: 14 residues.

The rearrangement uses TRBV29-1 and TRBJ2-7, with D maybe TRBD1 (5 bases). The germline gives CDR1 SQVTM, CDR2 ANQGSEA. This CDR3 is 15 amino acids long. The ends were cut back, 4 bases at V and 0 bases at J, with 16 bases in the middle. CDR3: CSVVAQGQNSYEQYF. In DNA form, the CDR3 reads TGCAGCGTTGTAGCCCAGGGCCAGAACTCCTACGAGCAGTACTTC.

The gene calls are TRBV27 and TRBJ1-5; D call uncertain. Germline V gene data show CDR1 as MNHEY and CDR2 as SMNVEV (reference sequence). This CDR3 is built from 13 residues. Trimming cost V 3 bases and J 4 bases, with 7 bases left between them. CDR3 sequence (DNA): TGTGCCAGCAGTTTTGTGACAAATCAGCCCCAGCATTTT. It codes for CASSFVTNQPQHF.

The chain's CDR3 is CASSDGDTEAFF. The CDR3 DNA reads as TGTGCCAGCAGTGACGGGGACACTGAAGCTTTCTTT. This sequence joins TRBV25-1 and TRBJ1-1; D not certain. CDR1 and CDR2 (germline): MGHDK, SYGVNS. This CDR3 region has 12 residues. Trimming took 3 bases from V and 3 from J, leaving 5 bases between them.

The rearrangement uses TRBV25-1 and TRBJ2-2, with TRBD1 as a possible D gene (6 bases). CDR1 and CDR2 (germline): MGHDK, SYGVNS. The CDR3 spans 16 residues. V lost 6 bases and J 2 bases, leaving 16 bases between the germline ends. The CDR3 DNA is TGTGCCAGCAGGATCTCGCAGGGGTTCAACACCGGGGAGCTGTTTTTT. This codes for CASRISQGFNTGELFF.

The CDR3 region is CSVPGTTNTGELFF. The CDR3 nucleotides are TGCAGCGTCCCCGGGACTACGAACACCGGGGAGCTGTTTTTT. This chain connects TRBV29-1 to TRBJ2-2; the match to TRBD2 covers 7 bases. Germline V gene data show CDR1 as SQVTM and CDR2 as ANQGSEA. J was trimmed by 0 bases and V by 6 bases; bases with no gene match: 4. This CDR3 region has 14 residues.

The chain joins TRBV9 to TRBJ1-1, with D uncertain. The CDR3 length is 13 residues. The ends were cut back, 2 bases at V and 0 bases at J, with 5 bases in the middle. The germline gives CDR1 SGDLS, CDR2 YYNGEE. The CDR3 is CASSVDLNTEAFF. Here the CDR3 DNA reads TGTGCCAGCAGCGTCGACCTGAACACTGAAGCTTTCTTT.

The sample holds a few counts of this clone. CDR3 amino acids: CASSLDGSGPSSYEQYF. The CDR3 DNA sequence: TGTGCCAGCAGCTTGGATGGGTCAGGGCCCTCCTCCTACGAGCAGTACTTC. The chain has TRBV5-4 and TRBJ2-7; D is possibly TRBD1 (5 bases). From germline, CDR1 is SGHNT and CDR2 YYREEE (reference sequence). There are 17 residues in the CDR3. V was shortened by 0 bases and J by 0 bases, with 16 bases between the two germline ends.

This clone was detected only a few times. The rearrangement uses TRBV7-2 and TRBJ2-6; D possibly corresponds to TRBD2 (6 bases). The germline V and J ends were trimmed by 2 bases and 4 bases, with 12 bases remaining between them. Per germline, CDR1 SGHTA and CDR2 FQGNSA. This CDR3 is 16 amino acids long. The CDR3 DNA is TGTGCCAGCAGCTTAAGGGCGGGGACCGGGGCCAACGTCCTGACTTTC. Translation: CASSLRAGTGANVLTF.

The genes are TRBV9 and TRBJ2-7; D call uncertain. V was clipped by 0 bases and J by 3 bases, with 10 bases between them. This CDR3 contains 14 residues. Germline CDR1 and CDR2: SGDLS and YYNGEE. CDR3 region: CASSVAPEFYEQYF. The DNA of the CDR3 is TGTGCCAGCAGCGTAGCTCCAGAATTCTACGAGCAGTACTTC.

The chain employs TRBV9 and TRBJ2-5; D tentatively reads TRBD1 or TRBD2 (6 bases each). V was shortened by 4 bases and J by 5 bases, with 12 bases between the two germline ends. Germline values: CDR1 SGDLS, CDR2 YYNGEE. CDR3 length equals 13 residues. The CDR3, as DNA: TGTGCCAGCAGCCCGAGGGGGGAGGAGACCCAGTACTTC. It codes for CASSPRGEETQYF.

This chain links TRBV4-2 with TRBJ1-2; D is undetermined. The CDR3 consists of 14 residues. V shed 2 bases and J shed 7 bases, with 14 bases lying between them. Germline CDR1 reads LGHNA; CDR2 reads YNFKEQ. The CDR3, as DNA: TGTGCCAGCAGCCAACGGGAACCTATGTTTGGCTACACCTTC. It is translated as CASSQREPMFGYTF.

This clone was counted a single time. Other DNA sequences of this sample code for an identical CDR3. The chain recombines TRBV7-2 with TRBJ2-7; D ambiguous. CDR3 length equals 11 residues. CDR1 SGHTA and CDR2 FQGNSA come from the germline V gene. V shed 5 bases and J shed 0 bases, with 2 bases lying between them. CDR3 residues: CASSASYEQYF. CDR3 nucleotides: TGTGCCAGCAGCGCCTCCTACGAGCAGTACTTC.

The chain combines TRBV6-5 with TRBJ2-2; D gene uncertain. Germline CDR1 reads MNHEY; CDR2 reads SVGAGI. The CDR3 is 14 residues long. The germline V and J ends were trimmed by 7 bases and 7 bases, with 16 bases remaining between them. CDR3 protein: CASTPKLPGGELFF. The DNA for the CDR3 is TGTGCCAGCACCCCTAAGCTCCCAGGCGGGGAGCTGTTTTTT.

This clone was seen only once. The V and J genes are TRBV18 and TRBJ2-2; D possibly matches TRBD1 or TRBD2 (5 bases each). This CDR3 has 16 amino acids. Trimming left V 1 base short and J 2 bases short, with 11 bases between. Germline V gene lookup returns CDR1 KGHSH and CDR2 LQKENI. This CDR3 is CASSPRGKTNTGELFF. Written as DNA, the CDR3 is TGTGCCAGCTCACCACGGGGGAAAACCAACACCGGGGAGCTGTTTTTT.

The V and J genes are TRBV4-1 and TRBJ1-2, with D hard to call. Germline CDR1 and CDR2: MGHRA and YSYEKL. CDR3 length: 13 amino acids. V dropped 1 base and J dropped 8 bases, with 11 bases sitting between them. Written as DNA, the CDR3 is TGCGCCAGCAGCCAAGGGCGTATCCCAGGCTACACCTTC. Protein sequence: CASSQGRIPGYTF.

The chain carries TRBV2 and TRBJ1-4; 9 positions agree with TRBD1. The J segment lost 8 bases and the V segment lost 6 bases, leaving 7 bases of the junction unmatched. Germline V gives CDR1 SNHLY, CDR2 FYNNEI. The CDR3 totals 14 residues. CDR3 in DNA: TGTGCCAGCAGGGAGGACAGGGGCCGAGAAAAACTGTTTTTT. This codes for CASREDRGREKLFF.

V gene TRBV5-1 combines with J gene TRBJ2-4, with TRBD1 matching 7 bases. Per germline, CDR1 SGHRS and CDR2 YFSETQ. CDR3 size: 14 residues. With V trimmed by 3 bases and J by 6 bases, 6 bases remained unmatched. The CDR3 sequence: CASSSGTALNIQYF. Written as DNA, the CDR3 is TGCGCCAGCAGCTCTGGGACAGCTCTAAACATTCAGTACTTC.

The CDR3 DNA is TGTGCCTGGAGTGTTACGGGAGATACGCAGTATTTT. Residues: CAWSVTGDTQYF. The rearrangement joins TRBV30 to TRBJ2-3; no clear D. V was clipped by 0 bases and J by 5 bases, with 6 bases between them. Per the germline V gene, CDR1 is GTSNPN and CDR2 is SVGIG (reference sequence). The length of the CDR3 is 12 residues.